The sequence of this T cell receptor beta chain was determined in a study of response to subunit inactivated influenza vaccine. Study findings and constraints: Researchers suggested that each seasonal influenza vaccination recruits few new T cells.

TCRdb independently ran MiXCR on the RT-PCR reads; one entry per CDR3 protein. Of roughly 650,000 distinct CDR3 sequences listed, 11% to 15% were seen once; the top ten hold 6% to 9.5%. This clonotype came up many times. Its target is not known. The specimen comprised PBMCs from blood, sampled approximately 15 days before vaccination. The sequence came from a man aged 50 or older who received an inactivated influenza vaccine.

In DNA form, the CDR3 reads TGTGCCAGCAGCTACCGGACCTCCGGGCGCGATGAGCAGTTCTTC. Protein product: CASSYRTSGRDEQFF. V and J are TRBV25-1 and TRBJ2-1; D is uncertain. V lost 6 bases and J lost 8, with 20 bases in between. CDR1 is MGHDK and CDR2 is SYGVNS in the germline V gene. The CDR3 spans 15 residues.